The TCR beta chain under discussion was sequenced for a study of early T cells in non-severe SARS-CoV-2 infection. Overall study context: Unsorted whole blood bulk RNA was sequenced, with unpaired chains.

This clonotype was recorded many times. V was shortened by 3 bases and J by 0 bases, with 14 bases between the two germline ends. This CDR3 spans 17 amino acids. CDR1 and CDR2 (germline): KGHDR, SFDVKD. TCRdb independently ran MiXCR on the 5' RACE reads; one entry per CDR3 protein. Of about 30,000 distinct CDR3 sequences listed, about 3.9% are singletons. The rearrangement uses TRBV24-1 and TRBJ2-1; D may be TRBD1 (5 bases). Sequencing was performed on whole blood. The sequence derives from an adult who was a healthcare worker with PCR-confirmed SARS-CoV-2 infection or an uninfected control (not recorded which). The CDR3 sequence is CATSDPTKTVSYNEQFF. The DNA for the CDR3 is TGTGCCACCAGTGATCCTACCAAGACAGTCTCCTACAATGAGCAGTTCTTC.